This T cell receptor (beta chain) was captured by sequencing in a study of beta chain features in type 1 diabetes. Findings and caveats of the study: The naive, central memory and Treg TCRB repertoires looked more alike in patients than they did in healthy donors.

This clone has more than one count but fewer than ten. Its antigen remains unknown. Of the isolated RNA, all was reverse transcribed, and so the sequenced material was expressed TCRB transcripts. Sequencing used immunoSEQ multiplex PCR; TCRdb keeps in-frame clones, though not all of them. Of approximately 250,000 clones listed, 13% to 15% are singletons. This clonotype was obtained from a woman aged 40 to 50 in good health. The sequencing sample was made of naive CD4+ T cells from blood.

The CDR3, as DNA: TGTGCCAGCAGGCGCGGGGACGCGGTCGACTATGGCTACACCTTC. Its protein is CASRRGDAVDYGYTF. The genes are TRBV7-9 and TRBJ1-2; tentative D call: TRBD1 (5 bases). This CDR3 is 15 amino acids long. The germline gives CDR1 SEHNR, CDR2 FQNEAQ (reference sequence). The V end was cut by 6 bases, the J end by 3 bases, with 17 bases between.